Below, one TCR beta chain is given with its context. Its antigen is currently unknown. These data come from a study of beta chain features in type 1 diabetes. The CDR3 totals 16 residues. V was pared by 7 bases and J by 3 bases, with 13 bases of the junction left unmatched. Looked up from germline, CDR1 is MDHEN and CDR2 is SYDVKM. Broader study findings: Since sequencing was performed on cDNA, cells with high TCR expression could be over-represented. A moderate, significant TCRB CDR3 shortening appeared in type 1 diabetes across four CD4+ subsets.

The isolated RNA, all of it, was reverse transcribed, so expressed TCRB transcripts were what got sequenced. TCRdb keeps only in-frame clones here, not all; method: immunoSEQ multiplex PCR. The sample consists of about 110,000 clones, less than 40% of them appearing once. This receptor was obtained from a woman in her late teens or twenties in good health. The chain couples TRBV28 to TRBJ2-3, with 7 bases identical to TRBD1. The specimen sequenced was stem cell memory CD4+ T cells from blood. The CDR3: CASIPTIGTVTDTQYF. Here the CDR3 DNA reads TGTGCCAGCATCCCTACCATTGGGACAGTGACAGATACGCAGTATTTT. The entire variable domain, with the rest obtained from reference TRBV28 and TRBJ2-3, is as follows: DVKVTQSSRYLVKRTGEKVFLECVQDMDHENMFWYRQDPGLGLRLIYFSYDVKMKEKGDIPEGYSVSREKKERFSLILESASTNQTSMYLCASIPTIGTVTDTQYFGPGTRLTVL.